The 18 T cell receptor beta chains listed next were all sequenced from one sample in a study of blood T cell repertoires in COVID-19. Clones were sequenced by immunoSEQ multiplex PCR, and TCRdb holds only the in-frame ones, with some missing. The repertoire has tens of thousands of clones, 87% of them found once; the top ten carry 15%. The sequencing sample was made of peripheral blood. The source is a male donor with acute or convalescent COVID-19.

The V call is TRBV12-3 or TRBV12-4, the J call TRBJ1-2; D call uncertain. Trimming left V 5 bases short and J 4 bases short, with 8 bases between. The CDR3 has 12 residues. The CDR3 region has the DNA TGTGCCAGCAGTCCGGGGTTCTATGGCTACACCTTC. Its translation: CASSPGFYGYTF.

The chain has TRBV15 and TRBJ1-6; D is uncertain. Germline loops: CDR1 LNHNV, CDR2 YYDKDF (reference sequence). This CDR3 spans 15 amino acids. V shed 1 base and J shed 9 bases, with 13 bases lying between them. The CDR3 loop is CATSRARDMSSPLHF. CDR3 sequence (DNA): TGTGCCACCAGCAGAGCCCGGGATATGAGTTCACCCCTCCACTTT.

This clone was counted a single time. This chain connects TRBV15 to TRBJ2-7; TRBD2 agrees at 12 bases. This CDR3 has 18 amino acids. Germline V gene data show CDR1 as LNHNV and CDR2 as YYDKDF (reference sequence). With 5 bases clipped from V and 0 bases from J, the junction kept 11 bases outside the gene matches. The CDR3: CATSFYRTSGTSSYEQYF. In DNA, the CDR3 is TGTGCCACCAGCTTCTACCGGACTAGCGGGACGAGCTCCTACGAGCAGTACTTC.

This chain links TRBV7-9 with TRBJ2-1, with TRBD2 as a possible D gene (7 bases). The germline V gene encodes CDR1 SEHNR and CDR2 FQNEAQ (reference sequence). The CDR3 length is 14 residues. V lost 1 base and J 5 bases, leaving 9 bases between the germline ends. Here the CDR3 reads CASSLDGGHNEQFF. The CDR3 region has the DNA TGTGCCAGCAGCTTAGACGGGGGGCACAATGAGCAGTTCTTC.

The V and J genes are TRBV28 and TRBJ1-1, with D possibly TRBD1 on 6 matching bases. Germline CDR1 and CDR2: MDHEN and SYDVKM. This CDR3 comprises 13 residues. Trimming took 7 bases from V and 11 from J, leaving 20 bases between them. Here the CDR3 DNA reads TGTGCCAGCACCCCTCCCCGGACAGAGAAGGCTTTCTTT. Amino acids: CASTPPRTEKAFF.

The chain employs TRBV2 and TRBJ1-4; D not resolved. The CDR3 is made up of 14 amino acids. CDR1 and CDR2 (germline): SNHLY, FYNNEI. V dropped 5 bases and J dropped 4 bases, with 11 bases sitting between them. CDR3 in DNA: TGTGCCAGCAGTCCCGAGGTTTTTAATGAAAAACTGTTTTTT. Protein product: CASSPEVFNEKLFF. The whole variable domain, remainder taken from reference TRBV2 and TRBJ1-4, is EPEVTQTPSHQVTQMGQEVILRCVPISNHLYFYWYRQILGQKVEFLVSFYNNEISEKSEIFDDQFSVERPDGSNFTLKIRSTKLEDSAMYFCASSPEVFNEKLFFGSGTQLSVL.

This chain connects TRBV10-2 to TRBJ1-4; 7 bases agree with TRBD1. Germline assignment: CDR1 WSHSY and CDR2 SAAADI. Germline trimming cut 4 bases from V and 7 bases from J; bases unmatched to any gene: 6. This CDR3 region has 14 residues. The CDR3 loop reads CASSAGQGVEKLFF. CDR3 in DNA: TGCGCCAGCAGTGCAGGCCAGGGGGTTGAAAAACTGTTTTTT.

The rearrangement joins TRBV28 to TRBJ2-4; TRBD1 matches 9 bases. This CDR3 is built from 15 residues. From germline, CDR1 is MDHEN and CDR2 SYDVKM. Trimming took 5 bases from V and 3 from J; bases not matched to a gene: 5. Written as DNA, the CDR3 is TGTGCCAGCAGTCTCCGGGACAGGGTCAAAAACATTCAGTACTTC. Protein product: CASSLRDRVKNIQYF.

The rearrangement links TRBV5-4 to TRBJ2-7; the match to TRBD1 covers 8 bases. The germline V gene encodes CDR1 SGHNT and CDR2 YYREEE (reference sequence). Losses at the gene ends were 3 bases for V and 5 bases for J; bases not matched to a gene: 7. The CDR3 is made up of 14 amino acids. The CDR3 sequence: CASSSGAGGNEQYF. The CDR3 DNA sequence: TGTGCCAGCAGCTCGGGGGCAGGGGGCAACGAGCAGTACTTC.

The chain uses TRBV24-1 and TRBJ2-7, with a tentative D call TRBD2 (6 bases). V lost 5 bases and J 6 bases, leaving 13 bases between the germline ends. This CDR3 contains 13 residues. Germline V gene lookup returns CDR1 KGHDR and CDR2 SFDVKD. The chain's CDR3 is CATSVVQGGEQYF. CDR3 nucleotides: TGTGCCACCAGTGTAGTCCAGGGAGGCGAGCAGTACTTC.

The chain has TRBV5-1 and TRBJ1-1; TRBD1 matches 8 bases. The CDR3 is 14 amino acids. Per germline, CDR1 SGHRS and CDR2 YFSETQ. Trimming took 0 bases from V and 5 from J; bases not matched to a gene: 3. The CDR3 sequence: CASSLARGRTEAFF. As DNA, the CDR3 is TGCGCCAGCAGCTTGGCCAGGGGGCGGACTGAAGCTTTCTTT.

The genes are TRBV9 and TRBJ1-1, with TRBD1 matching 8 bases. Per the germline V gene, CDR1 is SGDLS and CDR2 is YYNGEE. The CDR3 runs to 15 residues. V dropped 3 bases and J dropped 6; count of bases not matched to a gene: 10. CDR3: CASSARQGSGSEAFF. In DNA form, the CDR3 reads TGTGCCAGCAGCGCCCGACAGGGGTCGGGCTCTGAAGCTTTCTTT.

DNA of the CDR3: TGTGCCAGCAGTCCTACAGCCTTCTCTGGAAACACCATATATTTT. Its translation is CASSPTAFSGNTIYF. This chain connects TRBV6-6 to TRBJ1-3; no clear D. CDR3 length: 15 residues. Germline V gene data show CDR1 as MNHNY and CDR2 as SVGAGI (reference sequence). Trimming removed 5 bases at V and 0 bases at J, with 11 bases between.

The chain combines TRBV19 with TRBJ2-2; 7 bases align to TRBD1. CDR3 length: 13 residues. V trimming: 7 bases; J trimming: 8 bases; junction bases outside the gene matches: 7. Per the germline V gene, CDR1 is LNHDA and CDR2 is SQIVND (reference sequence). The CDR3 here is CASNLQGPGELFF. CDR3 bases: TGTGCCAGTAATTTACAGGGGCCGGGGGAGCTGTTTTTT.

This clone was found a few times. The chain uses TRBV9 and TRBJ1-6; 9 bases are shared with TRBD1. The CDR3 spans 14 residues. Germline-derived CDR1 and CDR2 are SGDLS and YYNGEE. V lost 0 bases to trimming and J lost 8 bases; unmatched junction nucleotides: 0. CDR3 nucleotides: TGTGCCAGCAGCGTAGGGACAGGGGATTCACCCCTCCACTTT. This gives the protein CASSVGTGDSPLHF.

This clone is a singleton in its sample. CDR3 nucleotide sequence: TGTGCCAGTATCCCTAGAGGGAAGCGGGATACGCAGTATTTT. It encodes CASIPRGKRDTQYF. This sequence joins TRBV19 and TRBJ2-3; D might be TRBD2 (5 bases). Trimming removed 7 bases from V and 6 bases from J, with 17 bases in between. Germline V gives CDR1 LNHDA, CDR2 SQIVND (reference sequence). The CDR3 has 14 residues. Full variable domain (outside the CDR3, taken from reference TRBV19 and TRBJ2-3): DGGITQSPKYLFRKEGQNVTLSCEQNLNHDAMYWYRQDPGQGLRLIYYSQIVNDFQKGDIAEGYSVSREKKESFPLTVTSAQKNPTAFYLCASIPRGKRDTQYFGPGTRLTVL.

The chain combines TRBV7-9 with TRBJ1-1; the D gene is possibly TRBD1 (6 bases). The V end was cut by 6 bases, the J end by 1 base, with 12 bases between. This CDR3 comprises 14 residues. CDR1 and CDR2 from the germline V gene are SEHNR and FQNEAQ (reference sequence). CDR3 loop: CASRLATGNTEAFF. The DNA for the CDR3 is TGTGCCAGCAGACTCGCGACAGGGAACACTGAAGCTTTCTTT.

The CDR3 loop is CASSPRGRQGIEAFF. CDR3 in DNA: TGTGCCAGCAGCCCCCGAGGGCGACAGGGGATTGAAGCTTTCTTT. The chain joins TRBV9 to TRBJ1-1; 8 nucleotides align to TRBD1. V dropped 4 bases and J dropped 7; count of bases not matched to a gene: 12. The CDR3 extends over 15 amino acids. Germline assignment: CDR1 SGDLS and CDR2 YYNGEE. Full variable domain (missing parts from reference TRBV9 and TRBJ1-1): DSGVTQTPKHLITATGQRVTLRCSPRSGDLSVYWYQQSLDQGLQFLIQYYNGEERAKGNILERFSAQQFPDLHSELNLSSLELGDSALYFCASSPRGRQGIEAFFGQGTRLTVV.